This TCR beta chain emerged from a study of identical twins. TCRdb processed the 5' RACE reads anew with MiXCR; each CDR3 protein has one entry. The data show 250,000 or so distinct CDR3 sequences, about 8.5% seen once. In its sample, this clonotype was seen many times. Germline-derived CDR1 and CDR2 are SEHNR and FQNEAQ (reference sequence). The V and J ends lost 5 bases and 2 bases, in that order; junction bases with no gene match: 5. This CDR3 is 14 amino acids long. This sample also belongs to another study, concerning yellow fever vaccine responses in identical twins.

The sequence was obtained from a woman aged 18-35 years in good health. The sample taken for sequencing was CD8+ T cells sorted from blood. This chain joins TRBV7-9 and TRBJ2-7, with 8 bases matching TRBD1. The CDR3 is CASSADRGPYEQYF. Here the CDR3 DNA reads TGTGCCAGCAGCGCCGACAGGGGTCCCTACGAGCAGTACTTC.